This is a list of T cell receptor beta chains from one sample in a study of CD4+ T cells in melanoma. Some clones are missing from TCRdb's copy, which holds only in-frame ones; the method was immunoSEQ multiplex PCR. The data show about 13,000 clones, with roughly three quarters seen just once and 11% held by the top ten. Sequenced: cells from a culture (not recorded whether cultured in vitro). The origin of the receptors is a human donor with melanoma. Both conserved end residues are part of each CDR3. D genes are given only for firm matches. Only some rows state a clone size, as once, few, many or a class for expanded clones.

V gene	clone size	D gene	J gene	CDR3 DNA	CDR3 protein
TRBV4-2	-	TRBD1	TRBJ2-5	TGTGCCAGCAGCTTGGGACAGTCCGGCGAGACCCAGTACTTC	CASSLGQSGETQYF
TRBV1	-	-	TRBJ1-1	TGCACCAGCAGTCGGTGGAACCCGACTGAAGCTTTCTTT	CTSSRWNPTEAFF
TRBV5-6	-	-	TRBJ2-7	TGTGCCAGCAGCTTGTTGTGGCGGGGGCCTCAGGGCGAGCAGTACTTC	CASSLLWRGPQGEQYF
TRBV29-1	few	-	TRBJ1-1	TGCAGCGTTGAACGGGCCAGGAAGAACACTGAAGCTTTCTTT	CSVERARKNTEAFF
TRBV5-6	few	TRBD1	TRBJ1-1	TGTGCCAGCAGCTTGGCAGGGGGCGTGACTGAAGCTTTCTTT	CASSLAGGVTEAFF
TRBV7-3	medium-sized	TRBD2	TRBJ2-1	TGTGCCAGCAGCCCTGAGCTAGCGGGGGTAGCGGGGCAGTTCTTC	CASSPELAGVAGQFF
TRBV4-1	-	-	TRBJ1-4	TGCGCCAGCAGCTTCCCCGCCCGTACGAGGGGCGATGAAAAACTGTTTTTT	CASSFPARTRGDEKLFF
TRBV4-2	few	-	TRBJ1-4	TGTGCCAGCAGCCCTTCAGGGGAGGCTAATGAAAAACTGTTTTTT	CASSPSGEANEKLFF
TRBV5-1	once	-	TRBJ1-1	TGCGCCAGCAGCTTGGACGGGTTAGGAGCTTTCTTT	CASSLDGLGAFF
TRBV15	-	-	TRBJ2-7	TGTGCCACCAGCAGAGATCGGGCACACTACGAGCAGTACTTC	CATSRDRAHYEQYF
TRBV4-2	-	-	TRBJ1-1	TGTGCCAGCAGCCAAGTATGGTTTTTGGACCCGAACACTGAAGCTTTCTTT	CASSQVWFLDPNTEAFF
TRBV5-1	-	-	TRBJ1-5	TGCGCCAGCAGCTTGGGCGGACGGATAAATCAGCCCCAGCATTTT	CASSLGGRINQPQHF
TRBV5-4	few	-	TRBJ2-3	TGTGCCAGCAGCTCGACAAGTCAGTCTTCTAACACAGATACGCAGTATTTT	CASSSTSQSSNTDTQYF
TRBV4-2	few	TRBD2	TRBJ2-2	TGTGCCAGCAGCCAAGCGACTAGCGGGGGGACCGGGGAGCTGTTTTTT	CASSQATSGGTGELFF
TRBV2	-	-	TRBJ2-1	TGTGCCAGCACCCTGGGCGGGGTGAGCTCCTACAATGAGCAGTTCTTC	CASTLGGVSSYNEQFF
TRBV7-9	-	TRBD2	TRBJ2-1	TGTGCCAGCAGCTTTACGGGGGGAGGCAATGAGCAGTTCTTC	CASSFTGGGNEQFF
TRBV27	-	-	TRBJ2-5	TGTGCCAGCAGTTCCTCCTGGACTAAAGAGACCCAGTACTTC	CASSSSWTKETQYF
TRBV6-1	-	-	TRBJ2-7	TGTGCCAGCAGTGAAGATGTGCGGACCTACGAGCAGTACTTC	CASSEDVRTYEQYF
TRBV25-1	-	-	TRBJ2-3	TGTGCCAGCAGTGAAGGCCGGGGGGCCTTTGCAGATACGCAGTATTTT	CASSEGRGAFADTQYF
TRBV7-2	-	TRBD1	TRBJ1-2	TGTGCCAGCAGCTTAGGACAGGGGGCTGAGAGCTACACCTTC	CASSLGQGAESYTF
TRBV2	-	-	TRBJ2-1	TGTGCCAGCAGTGGGGACTTCCCGACGGATGAGCAGTTCTTC	CASSGDFPTDEQFF
TRBV18	-	-	TRBJ1-3	TGTGCCAGCTCAATGCCGGGACAAGGCCTTGAGGCCGGAAACACCATATATTTT	CASSMPGQGLEAGNTIYF
TRBV13	medium-sized	TRBD2	TRBJ2-6	TGTGCCAGCAGCTACGGGACTAGCCCTGGGGCCAACGTCCTGACTTTC	CASSYGTSPGANVLTF
TRBV18	-	TRBD1	TRBJ1-2	TGTGCCAGCTCACCAGGACAGGGGGCGGGCTATGGCTACACCTTC	CASSPGQGAGYGYTF
TRBV30	-	-	TRBJ1-2	TGTGCCTGGACTTTGAGGAGGGGGAACTATGGCTACACCTTC	CAWTLRRGNYGYTF
TRBV27	-	-	TRBJ2-6	TGTGCCAGCACCCAAGGTGGGGCCTCTGGGGCCAACGTCCTGACTTTC	CASTQGGASGANVLTF
TRBV6-6	-	-	TRBJ2-1	TGTGCCAGCAGTCTATCGGGGGCCTACAATGAGCAGTTCTTC	CASSLSGAYNEQFF
TRBV25-1	-	-	TRBJ2-7	TGTGCCAGCCTTCCTGGGCATCTCTACGAGCAGTACTTC	CASLPGHLYEQYF
TRBV6-1	-	TRBD1	TRBJ2-7	TGTGCCAGCAGTTTAGGGGGACAGGCAGTGTACGAGCAGTACTTC	CASSLGGQAVYEQYF
TRBV2	-	-	TRBJ2-7	TGTGCCAGCAGTGAGGCTTTGAGCAGGGCCCACGAGCAGTACTTC	CASSEALSRAHEQYF
TRBV11-2	-	TRBD2	TRBJ2-3	TGTGCCAGCAGCTTGGTTAGCGGGGGAAAGTATTTT	CASSLVSGGKYF
TRBV18	-	-	TRBJ2-7	TGTGCCAGCTCACCCACAGGAGGGGGACACGAGCAGTACTTC	CASSPTGGGHEQYF
TRBV6-5	-	-	TRBJ2-1	TGTGCCAGCAGTTTGGGGTCTCCCTCCTACAATGAGCAGTTCTTC	CASSLGSPSYNEQFF
TRBV14	-	-	TRBJ1-2	TGTGCCAGCAGCCAAGCTGGGGGGCCTAACTATGGCTACACCTTC	CASSQAGGPNYGYTF
TRBV4-1	-	TRBD2	TRBJ2-3	TGCGCCAGCAGCCACGAGTGGACTAGCGGGGGCACAGATACGCAGTATTTT	CASSHEWTSGGTDTQYF
TRBV11-2	-	TRBD1	TRBJ2-7	TGTGCCAGCAGCCCCCGGACAGGGTATTTCTCCCTCTATCACGAGCAGTACTTC	CASSPRTGYFSLYHEQYF
TRBV7-2	-	-	TRBJ1-5	TGTGCCAGCAGCGATGTGACTGCGAATCAGCCCCAGCATTTT	CASSDVTANQPQHF
TRBV7-7	-	-	TRBJ2-5	TGTGCTAGCAGCTCCCGACGAGGGGGAGAGACCCAGTACTTC	CASSSRRGGETQYF
TRBV2	-	-	TRBJ1-1	TGTGCCAGCCTAGCCCTTCACCTAAACACTGAAGCTTTCTTT	CASLALHLNTEAFF
TRBV15	few	-	TRBJ2-7	TGTGCCACCAGCAGAGGTTTGGGCTTAGGCTCCTACGAGCAGTACTTC	CATSRGLGLGSYEQYF
TRBV18	-	-	TRBJ2-7	TGTGCCAGCTCACCACCGGCGGTCTCCGAGCAGTACTTC	CASSPPAVSEQYF
TRBV5-1	-	TRBD1	TRBJ2-7	TGCGCCAGCAGCTTAACGGCAGGGGGAACCTACGAGCAGTACTTC	CASSLTAGGTYEQYF
TRBV5-1	-	-	TRBJ2-3	TGCGCCAGCAGGCGGGACCCCGAGGATACGCAGTATTTT	CASRRDPEDTQYF
TRBV7-2	few	-	TRBJ2-4	TGTGCCAGCAAACAGGGAGGGTTGGACATTCAGTACTTC	CASKQGGLDIQYF